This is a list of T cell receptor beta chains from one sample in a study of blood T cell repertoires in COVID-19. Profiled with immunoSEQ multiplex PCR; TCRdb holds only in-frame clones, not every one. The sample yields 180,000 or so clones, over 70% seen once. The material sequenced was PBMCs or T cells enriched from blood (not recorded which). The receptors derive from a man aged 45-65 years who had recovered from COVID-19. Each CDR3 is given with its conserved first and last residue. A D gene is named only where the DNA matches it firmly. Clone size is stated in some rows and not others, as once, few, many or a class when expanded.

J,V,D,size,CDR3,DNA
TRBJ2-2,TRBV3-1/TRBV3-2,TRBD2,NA,CASSLLAGGPEAGELFF,TGTGCCAGCAGCTTACTAGCGGGGGGGCCCGAGGCCGGGGAGCTGTTTTTT
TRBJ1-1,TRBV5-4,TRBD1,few,CASSSGQGALGTEAFF,TGTGCCAGCAGCTCTGGACAGGGGGCGTTAGGCACTGAAGCTTTCTTT
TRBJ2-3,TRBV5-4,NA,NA,CASSFASDGTDTQYF,TGTGCCAGCAGCTTTGCTAGCGATGGGACAGATACGCAGTATTTT
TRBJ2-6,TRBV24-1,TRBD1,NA,CATAGQGASGANVLTF,TGTGCCACCGCGGGACAGGGGGCTTCTGGGGCCAACGTCCTGACTTTC
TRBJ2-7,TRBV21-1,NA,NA,CASSPQVEGNYEQYF,TGTGCCAGCAGCCCCCAGGTGGAGGGTAACTACGAGCAGTACTTC
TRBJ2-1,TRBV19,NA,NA,CASSIDHSYNEQFF,TGTGCCAGTAGTATAGACCACTCCTACAATGAGCAGTTCTTC
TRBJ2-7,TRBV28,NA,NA,CASSLTGPYEQYF,TGTGCCAGCAGTTTAACAGGCCCCTACGAGCAGTACTTC
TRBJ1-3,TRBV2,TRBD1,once,CASSESRGLGGNTIYF,TGTGCCAGCAGTGAAAGCAGGGGGCTTGGAGGAAACACCATATATTTT
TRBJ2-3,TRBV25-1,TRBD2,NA,CASRTTLGGSGSDTQYF,TGTGCCAGCAGGACCACCCTGGGCGGGAGCGGGTCAGATACGCAGTATTTT
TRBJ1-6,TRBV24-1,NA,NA,CATSDGHLNSPLHF,TGTGCCACCAGTGATGGGCATCTCAATTCACCCCTCCACTTT
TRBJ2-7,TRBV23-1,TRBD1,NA,CASSQERQGITVEQYF,TGCGCCAGCAGTCAAGAGAGACAGGGGATTACGGTCGAGCAGTACTTC
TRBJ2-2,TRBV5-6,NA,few,CASSLPRVYGTGELFF,TGTGCCAGCAGCTTGCCCCGGGTGTATGGGACCGGGGAGCTGTTTTTT
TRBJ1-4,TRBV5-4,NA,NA,CASSDRLNEKLFF,TGTGCCAGCAGCGACAGGCTTAATGAAAAACTGTTTTTT
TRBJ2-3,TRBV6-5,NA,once,CASSYSVAAFTDTQYF,TGTGCCAGCAGTTACTCAGTAGCGGCCTTCACAGATACGCAGTATTTT
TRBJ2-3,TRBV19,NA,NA,CASRVGSRDTQYF,TGTGCCAGTAGGGTCGGGTCGAGGGATACGCAGTATTTT
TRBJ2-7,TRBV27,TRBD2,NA,CASSQQVAGDEQYF,TGTGCCAGCAGTCAACAGGTAGCGGGGGACGAGCAGTACTTC
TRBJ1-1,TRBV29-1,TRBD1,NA,CSARTGTGTEAFF,TGCAGCGCTCGGACAGGGACGGGCACTGAAGCTTTCTTT
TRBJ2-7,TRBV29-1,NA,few,CSVVFRPAGEQYF,TGCAGCGTTGTTTTTAGACCCGCGGGGGAGCAGTACTTC
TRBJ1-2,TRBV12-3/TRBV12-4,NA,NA,CASSLRAVGYTF,TGTGCCAGCAGTTTGAGGGCGGTTGGCTACACCTTC
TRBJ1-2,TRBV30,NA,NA,CMLLGLPSYGYTF,TGCATGTTATTGGGGCTCCCCTCCTATGGCTACACCTTC
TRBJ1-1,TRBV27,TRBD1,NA,CASRLGGLNTEAFF,TGTGCCAGCAGATTAGGGGGCTTGAACACTGAAGCTTTCTTT
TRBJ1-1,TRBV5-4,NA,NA,CASSLGQGRYTEAFF,TGTGCCAGCAGCTTGGGTCAGGGCCGTTACACTGAAGCTTTCTTT
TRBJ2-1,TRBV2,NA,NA,CANKVRSRKFF,TGTGCCAACAAGGTCCGGAGTCGGAAGTTCTTC
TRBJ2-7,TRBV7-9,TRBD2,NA,CASSLVGGDEQYF,TGTGCCAGCAGCTTGGTCGGGGGGGACGAGCAGTACTTC
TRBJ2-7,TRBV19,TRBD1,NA,CASSTLGQGAVYEQYF,TGTGCCAGTAGTACTCTCGGACAGGGGGCCGTATACGAGCAGTACTTC
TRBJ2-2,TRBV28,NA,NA,CASSLAPGELFF,TGTGCCAGCAGCCTAGCCCCCGGGGAGCTGTTTTTT
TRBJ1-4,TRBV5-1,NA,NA,CASSLSTTNEKLFF,TGCGCCAGCAGCTTGTCAACAACTAATGAAAAACTGTTTTTT
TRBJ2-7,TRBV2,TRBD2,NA,CASDGRSGVSYEQYF,TGTGCCAGCGACGGCCGTAGCGGGGTATCCTACGAGCAGTACTTC
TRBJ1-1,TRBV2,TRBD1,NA,CASRQGQGGTEAFF,TGTGCCAGCAGACAGGGACAGGGGGGGACTGAAGCTTTCTTT
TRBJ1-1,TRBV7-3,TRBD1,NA,CASSAAGGHTEAFF,TGTGCCAGCAGCGCGGCAGGGGGCCACACTGAAGCTTTCTTT
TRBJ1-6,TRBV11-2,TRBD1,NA,CASSLYQTGGRSSPLHF,TGTGCCAGCAGCTTATACCAAACAGGGGGACGGAGTTCACCCCTCCACTTT
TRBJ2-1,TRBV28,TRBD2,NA,CASSQRGSSSYNEQFF,TGTGCCAGCAGCCAGCGGGGGTCTAGCTCCTACAATGAGCAGTTCTTC
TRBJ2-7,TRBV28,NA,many,CASSLDGDYEQYF,TGTGCCAGCAGCCTAGACGGGGATTACGAGCAGTACTTC